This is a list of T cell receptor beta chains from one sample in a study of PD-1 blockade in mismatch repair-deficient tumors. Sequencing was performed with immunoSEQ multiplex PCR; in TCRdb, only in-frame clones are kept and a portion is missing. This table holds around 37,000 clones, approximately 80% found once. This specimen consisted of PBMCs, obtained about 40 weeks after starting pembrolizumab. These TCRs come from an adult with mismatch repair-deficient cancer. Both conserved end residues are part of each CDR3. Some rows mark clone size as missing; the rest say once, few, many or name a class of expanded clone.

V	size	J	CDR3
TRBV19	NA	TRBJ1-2	CASSIGQGLDYGYTF
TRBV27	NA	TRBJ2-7	CASSLSPPTGSFYEQYF
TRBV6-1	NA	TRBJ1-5	CASSERTVAGYSNQPQHF
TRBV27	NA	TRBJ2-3	CASSHTDTQYF
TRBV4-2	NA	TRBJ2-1	CASSPGLAGDLGQHEQFF
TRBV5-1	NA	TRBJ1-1	CASSARQGTDTEAFF
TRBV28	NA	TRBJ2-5	CASSPTGGGETQYF
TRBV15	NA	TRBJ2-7	CATSREGLGTSGSYEQYF
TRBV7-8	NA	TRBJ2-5	CASSSDPLAAGLQETQYF
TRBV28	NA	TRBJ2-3	CASSSPGYTDTQYF
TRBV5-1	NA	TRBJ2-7	CASSLGPGRLYEQYF
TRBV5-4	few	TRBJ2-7	CASSPPLADSYEQYF
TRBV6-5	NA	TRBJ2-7	CASSRRTSGAYEQYF
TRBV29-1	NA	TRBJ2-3	CSSAGRLADTQYF
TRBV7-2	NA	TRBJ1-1	CASSIIGPNTEAFF
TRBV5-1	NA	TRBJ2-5	CASSPPGTSGIGKTQYF
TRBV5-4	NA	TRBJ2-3	CASSLVGGSRDTQYF
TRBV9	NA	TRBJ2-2	CASSVDGRGSAGTGELFF
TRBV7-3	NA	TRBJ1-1	CASSPGTVLTEAFF
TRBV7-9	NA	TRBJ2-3	CASSSWTSRDTQYF
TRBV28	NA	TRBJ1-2	CASYRGLEYGYTF
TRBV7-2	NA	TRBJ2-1	CASSPRGGDEQFF
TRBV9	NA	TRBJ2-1	CASSVSGTGGYNEQFF
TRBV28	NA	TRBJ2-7	CASSSWSGSRYEQYF
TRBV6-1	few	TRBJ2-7	CASSARDGRTSGSYEQYF
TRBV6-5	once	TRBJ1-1	CASSLTGGNTEAFF
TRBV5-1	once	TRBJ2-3	CASSLSLGADTDTQYF
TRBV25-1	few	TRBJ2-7	CASTGQVEQYF
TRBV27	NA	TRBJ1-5	CASSPTGSNQPQHF
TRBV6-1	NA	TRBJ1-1	CAARTGRTEAFF
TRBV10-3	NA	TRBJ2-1	CAIRELAGVENEQFF
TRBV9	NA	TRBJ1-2	CASSVEQGVDGYTF
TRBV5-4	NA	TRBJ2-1	CASSLGSGDHNEQFF
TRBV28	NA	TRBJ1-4	CASNRANEKLFF
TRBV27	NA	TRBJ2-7	CASSRRPESYEQYF
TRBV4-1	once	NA	CASSQAGGTLYEQYF
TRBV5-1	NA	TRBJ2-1	CASSLDGSKLLNEQFF
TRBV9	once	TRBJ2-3	CASSVATFGTDTQYF
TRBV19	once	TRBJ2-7	CASRREVGYEQYF
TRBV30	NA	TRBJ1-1	CASNTRGFNTEAFF
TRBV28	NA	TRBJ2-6	CASSPGTSGLGGANVLTF
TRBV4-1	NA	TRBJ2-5	CASSQGGTGGLDLETQYF
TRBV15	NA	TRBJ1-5	CATSRGWGGNSNQPQHF
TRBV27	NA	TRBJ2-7	CASSRVAGIYEQYF
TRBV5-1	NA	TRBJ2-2	CASKYSAGTGELFF
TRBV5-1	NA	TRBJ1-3	CASSYDRSSGNTIYF
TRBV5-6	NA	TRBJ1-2	CASSLRQGRANYGYTF
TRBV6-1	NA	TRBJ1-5	CASSGDSGPNQPQHF
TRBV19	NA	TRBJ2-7	CASSIGGAPVAGVSYEQYF
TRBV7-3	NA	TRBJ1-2	CASSPTGLYGYTF